This entry features one TCR beta chain sequence. This specimen comes from a study of control samples from healthy donors and cancer patients. Data came from immunoSEQ multiplex PCR; TCRdb stores just in-frame clones and leaves some out. The sample has about 46,000 clones; around nine tenths are singletons. The V segment lost 7 bases and the J segment 3 bases; nucleotides outside the gene matches: 3. This CDR3 comprises 14 residues. Germline CDR1 is SNHLY and CDR2 is FYNNEI. The sequence derives from a man between 45 and 60 years old with head and neck cancer. The sequenced sample consisted of PBMCs. The V and J genes are TRBV2 and TRBJ2-6, with 7 bases that match TRBD1. CDR3 coding DNA: TGTGCCAGCACCGGACAGGATGGGGCCAACGTCCTGACTTTC. Translation gives CASTGQDGANVLTF.